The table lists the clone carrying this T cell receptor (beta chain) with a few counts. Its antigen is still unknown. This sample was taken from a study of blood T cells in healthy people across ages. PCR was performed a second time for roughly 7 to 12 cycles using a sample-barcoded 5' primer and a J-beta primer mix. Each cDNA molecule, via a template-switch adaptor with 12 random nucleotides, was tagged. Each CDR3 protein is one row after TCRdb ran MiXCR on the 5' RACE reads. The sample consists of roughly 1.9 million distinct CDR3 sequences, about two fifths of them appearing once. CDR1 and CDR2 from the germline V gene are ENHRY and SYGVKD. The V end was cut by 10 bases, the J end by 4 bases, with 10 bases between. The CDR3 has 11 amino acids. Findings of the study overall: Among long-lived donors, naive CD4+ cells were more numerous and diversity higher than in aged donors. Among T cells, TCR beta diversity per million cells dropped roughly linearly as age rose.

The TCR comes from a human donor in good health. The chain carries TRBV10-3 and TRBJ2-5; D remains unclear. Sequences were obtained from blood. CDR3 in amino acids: CATRGAETQYF. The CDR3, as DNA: TGTGCCACCCGTGGAGCAGAGACCCAGTACTTC.